These 19 T cell receptor beta chains were sequenced from one sample in a study of CD8+ T cells in alopecia areata. The sample's treatment: oral pan-JAK inhibitor, 5-10 mg twice daily. RNA extraction and reverse transcription yielded cDNA as sequencing template. TCRdb's table, derived via immunoSEQ multiplex PCR, lists solely in-frame clones and lacks some. The sample consists of about 74,000 clones, 29% of them appearing once. Sequences were derived from CD8+ T cells sorted from blood, sampled at week 4, from a patient treated with tofacitinib. Receptors were obtained from a human donor with alopecia areata.

The rearrangement joins TRBV5-1 to TRBJ2-7; no reliable D call. The germline gives CDR1 SGHRS, CDR2 YFSETQ. V was trimmed by 4 bases and J by 0 bases, leaving 2 bases between them. This CDR3 spans 11 amino acids. CDR3 in amino acids: CASSASYEQYF. The CDR3 DNA reads as TGCGCCAGCAGCGCCTCCTACGAGCAGTACTTC.

This clone was counted a single time. This CDR3 is also generated by other DNA sequences in the sample. The rearrangement uses TRBV29-1 and TRBJ2-2; no clear D. V was cut by 1 base and J by 1 base, with 4 bases left in between. The CDR3 covers 13 residues. The germline V gene has CDR1 SQVTM and CDR2 ANQGSEA. The chain's CDR3 is CSVEAGNTGELFF. CDR3 coding DNA: TGCAGCGTTGAAGCAGGGAACACCGGGGAGCTGTTTTTT.

This clone was counted only a few times. V and J are TRBV29-1 and TRBJ2-2; TRBD2 agrees at 7 bases. The V and J ends lost 4 bases and 6 bases, in that order; junction bases with no gene match: 2. Germline V gene data show CDR1 as SQVTM and CDR2 as ANQGSEA. This CDR3 has 12 residues. CDR3 sequence (DNA): TGCAGCGTTGTGGCGGGGGCCGGGGAGCTGTTTTTT. This codes for CSVVAGAGELFF.

The gene calls are TRBV6-1 and TRBJ1-1; the D is unclear. CDR3 size: 16 residues. V lost 1 base, J lost 1 base, and 13 bases lay in between. Germline values: CDR1 MNHNS, CDR2 SASEGT. This CDR3 is CASSEDEGSANTEAFF. CDR3 bases: TGTGCCAGCAGTGAAGATGAGGGATCGGCGAACACTGAAGCTTTCTTT.

The table lists this clone with a few counts. The chain combines TRBV5-1 with TRBJ1-5; maybe TRBD1 (5 bases). Trimming removed 1 base from V and 3 bases from J, with 14 bases in between. Germline V gene lookup returns CDR1 SGHRS and CDR2 YFSETQ. This CDR3 comprises 16 residues. The CDR3 sequence: CASSLTFDSYNQPQHF. Written as DNA, the CDR3 is TGCGCCAGCAGCTTGACCTTTGACAGCTACAATCAGCCCCAGCATTTT.

The gene calls are TRBV9 and TRBJ2-5, with D perhaps matching TRBD1 or TRBD2 (5 bases each). The CDR3 runs 16 residues. V lost 4 bases and J lost 2, with 18 bases in between. The germline CDR1 and CDR2 sequences are SGDLS and YYNGEE. For the CDR3, the DNA is TGTGCCAGCAGCCCCAGATTCGGGGCGGAACAAGAGACCCAGTACTTC. Translated, it gives CASSPRFGAEQETQYF.

The rearrangement uses TRBV29-1 and TRBJ2-2; D possibly corresponds to TRBD1 (5 bases). Germline V gene sequence: CDR1 SQVTM, CDR2 ANQGSEA. The CDR3 has 13 amino acids. V lost 8 bases and J 5 bases, leaving 15 bases between the germline ends. The CDR3 nucleotides are TGCAGCTTCGGGTTCCAGGGTACCGGGGAGCTGTTTTTT. Amino acid sequence: CSFGFQGTGELFF.

The chain is built from TRBV4-1 and TRBJ2-7; TRBD1 matches 7 bases. Germline V CDR1 and CDR2: MGHRA, YSYEKL. This CDR3 has 16 amino acids. Trimming at V came to 3 bases and at J to 3 bases, leaving 11 bases not matched to a gene. The CDR3 DNA reads as TGCGCCAGCAGCCACCCGCGGCAGGGGGTCCTCTACGAGCAGTACTTC. The encoded protein is CASSHPRQGVLYEQYF.

The chain couples TRBV7-2 to TRBJ2-1, with TRBD2 matching 10 bases. V dropped 4 bases and J dropped 8; count of bases not matched to a gene: 5. Germline values: CDR1 SGHTA, CDR2 FQGNSA. This CDR3 is 14 amino acids long. The CDR3 region is CASSYQLAGDEQFF. The DNA of the CDR3 is TGTGCCAGCAGCTATCAGCTAGCGGGAGATGAGCAGTTCTTC.

The chain has TRBV5-1 and TRBJ1-1, with TRBD1 as a possible D gene (6 bases). The CDR3 consists of 14 residues. CDR1 SGHRS and CDR2 YFSETQ come from the germline V gene. The germline V and J ends were trimmed by 0 bases and 7 bases, with 13 bases remaining between them. The CDR3 coding sequence is TGCGCCAGCAGCTTGGACAGGGAGTTACTTGAAGCTTTCTTT. Encoded protein: CASSLDRELLEAFF.

This clone was seen a handful of times. This rearrangement joins TRBV29-1 to TRBJ1-2, with a weak D call TRBD1 (5 bases). In germline, CDR1 is SQVTM, CDR2 ANQGSEA. V lost 0 bases, J lost 5 bases, and 10 bases lay in between. The CDR3 is made up of 13 amino acids. CDR3 nucleotides: TGCAGCGTTGAAGATCAGACAGCATATGGCTACACCTTC. Its protein is CSVEDQTAYGYTF.

The chain uses TRBV7-9 and TRBJ2-5, with D possibly being TRBD1 (6 bases). This CDR3 region has 14 residues. Germline CDR1 and CDR2: SEHNR and FQNEAQ (reference sequence). Trimming stripped 7 bases from V and 5 bases from J, with 17 bases between. DNA of the CDR3: TGTGCCAGCACCAAAGGGGGTAGACGGGAGACCCAGTACTTC. Translating gives CASTKGGRRETQYF.

J is TRBJ1-5 and V is TRBV29-1; 7 bases are a match to TRBD1. With 6 bases clipped from V and 3 bases from J, the junction kept 2 bases outside the gene matches. Per the germline V gene, CDR1 is SQVTM and CDR2 is ANQGSEA. The CDR3 runs 12 residues. CDR3 bases: TGCAGCGTGGACAGGATCAATCAGCCCCAGCATTTT. This sequence encodes CSVDRINQPQHF.

This clone has more than one count but fewer than ten. The chain has TRBV7-2 and TRBJ2-5; 9 bases align to TRBD2. Germline V CDR1 and CDR2: SGHTA, FQGNSA. The CDR3 runs 15 residues. With V trimmed by 5 bases and J by 4 bases, 8 bases remained unmatched. The CDR3 spells CASSRVVSGRETQYF. The CDR3 coding sequence is TGTGCCAGCAGCCGCGTCGTTAGCGGGAGAGAGACCCAGTACTTC.

This clone was counted between two and nine times. J is TRBJ2-1 and V is TRBV29-1; TRBD2 aligns across 13 bases. J was trimmed by 8 bases and V by 4 bases; bases with no gene match: 2. This CDR3 spans 13 amino acids. Germline CDR1 SQVTM, CDR2 ANQGSEA. DNA of the CDR3: TGCAGCGTTGGGACTAGCGGGAGATATGAGCAGTTCTTC. It specifies CSVGTSGRYEQFF.

The chain couples TRBV7-2 to TRBJ2-5, with 9 bases lining up with TRBD2. J was trimmed by 4 bases and V by 1 base; bases with no gene match: 7. This CDR3 spans 16 amino acids. CDR1 SGHTA and CDR2 FQGNSA come from the germline V gene. The CDR3 DNA follows: TGTGCCAGCAGCTTAGATTACAGCGGGAGGCGAGAGACCCAGTACTTC. It codes for CASSLDYSGRRETQYF.

The chain joins TRBV19 to TRBJ2-1, with D possibly being TRBD2 (5 bases). V gave up 7 bases and J gave up 0 bases, with 7 bases separating them. CDR3 size: 13 residues. Per the germline V gene, CDR1 is LNHDA and CDR2 is SQIVND (reference sequence). Here the CDR3 reads CASMGSSYNEQFF. The CDR3 nucleotides read TGTGCCAGTATGGGGAGCTCCTACAATGAGCAGTTCTTC.

The J gene is TRBJ2-7, the V gene TRBV7-2, with D hard to call. V lost 1 base and J lost 4, with 11 bases in between. Germline lookup yields CDR1 SGHTA and CDR2 FQGNSA. The CDR3 has 14 residues. The CDR3 DNA is TGTGCCAGCAGCTTAGAGGTAGTTGGTTACGAGCAGTACTTC. Amino acids: CASSLEVVGYEQYF.

The CDR3 DNA sequence: TGCAGCGCCCCCGATCAGGGAGGCTACACCTTC. Translation gives CSAPDQGGYTF. The chain employs TRBV29-1 and TRBJ1-2, with TRBD1 as a possible D gene (5 bases). CDR3 length: 11 residues. V lost 7 bases and J lost 8, with 14 bases in between. The germline V gene encodes CDR1 SQVTM and CDR2 ANQGSEA. Full variable domain (outside the CDR3, taken from reference TRBV29-1 and TRBJ1-2): SAVISQKPSRDICQRGTSLTIQCQVDSQVTMMFWYRQQPGQSLTLIATANQGSEATYESGFVIDKFPISRPNLTFSTLTVSNMSPEDSSIYLCSAPDQGGYTFGSGTRLTVV.